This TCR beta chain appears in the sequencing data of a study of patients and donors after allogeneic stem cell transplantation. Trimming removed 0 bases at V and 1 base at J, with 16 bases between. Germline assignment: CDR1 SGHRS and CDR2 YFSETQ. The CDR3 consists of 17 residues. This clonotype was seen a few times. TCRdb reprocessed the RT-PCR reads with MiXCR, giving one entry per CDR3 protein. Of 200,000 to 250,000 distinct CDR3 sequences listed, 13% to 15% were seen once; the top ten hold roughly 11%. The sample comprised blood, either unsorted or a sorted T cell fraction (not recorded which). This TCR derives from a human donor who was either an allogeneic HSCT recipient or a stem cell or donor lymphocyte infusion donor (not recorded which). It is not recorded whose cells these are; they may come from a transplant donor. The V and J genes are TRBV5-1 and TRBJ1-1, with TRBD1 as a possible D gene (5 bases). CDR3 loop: CASSLASVGEPNTEAFF. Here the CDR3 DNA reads TGCGCCAGCAGCTTGGCCTCAGTGGGGGAACCGAACACTGAAGCTTTCTTT.